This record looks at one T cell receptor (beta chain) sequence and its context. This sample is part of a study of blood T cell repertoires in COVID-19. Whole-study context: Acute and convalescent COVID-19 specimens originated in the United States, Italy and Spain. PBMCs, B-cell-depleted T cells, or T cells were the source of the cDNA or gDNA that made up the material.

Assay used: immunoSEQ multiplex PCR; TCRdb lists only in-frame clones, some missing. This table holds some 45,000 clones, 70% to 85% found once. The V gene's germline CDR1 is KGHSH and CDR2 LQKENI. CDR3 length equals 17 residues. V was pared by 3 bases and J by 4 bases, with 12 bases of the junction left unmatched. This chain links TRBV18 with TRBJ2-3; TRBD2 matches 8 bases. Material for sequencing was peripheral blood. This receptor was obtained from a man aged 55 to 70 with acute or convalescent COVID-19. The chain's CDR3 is CASSPITGGPHPDTQYF. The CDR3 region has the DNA TGTGCCAGCTCACCCATAACGGGGGGGCCTCACCCAGATACGCAGTATTTT.